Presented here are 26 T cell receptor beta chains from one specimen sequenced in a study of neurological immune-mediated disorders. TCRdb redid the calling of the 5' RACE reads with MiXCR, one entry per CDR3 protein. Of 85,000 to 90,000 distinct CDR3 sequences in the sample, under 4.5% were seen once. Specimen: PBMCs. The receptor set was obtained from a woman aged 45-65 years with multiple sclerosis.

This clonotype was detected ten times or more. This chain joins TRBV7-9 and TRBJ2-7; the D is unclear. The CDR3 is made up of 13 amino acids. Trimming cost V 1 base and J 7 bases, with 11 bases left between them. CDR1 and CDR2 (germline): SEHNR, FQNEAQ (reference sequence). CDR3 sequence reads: CASSLEALLEQYF. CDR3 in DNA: TGTGCCAGCAGCTTAGAGGCCCTCCTGGAGCAGTACTTC.

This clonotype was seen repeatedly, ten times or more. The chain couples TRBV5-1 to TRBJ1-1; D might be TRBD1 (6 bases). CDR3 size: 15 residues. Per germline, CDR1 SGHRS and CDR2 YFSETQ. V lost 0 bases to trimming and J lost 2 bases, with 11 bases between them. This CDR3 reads CASSLVQGKNTEAFF. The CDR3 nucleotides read TGCGCCAGCAGCTTGGTCCAGGGGAAAAACACTGAAGCTTTCTTT.

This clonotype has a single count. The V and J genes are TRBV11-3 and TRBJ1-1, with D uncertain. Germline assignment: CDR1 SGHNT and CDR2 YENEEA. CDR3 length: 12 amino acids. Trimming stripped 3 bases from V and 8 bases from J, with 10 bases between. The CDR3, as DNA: TGTGCCAGCAGCTTGGACCGCCCAGAAGCTTTCTTT. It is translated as CASSLDRPEAFF.

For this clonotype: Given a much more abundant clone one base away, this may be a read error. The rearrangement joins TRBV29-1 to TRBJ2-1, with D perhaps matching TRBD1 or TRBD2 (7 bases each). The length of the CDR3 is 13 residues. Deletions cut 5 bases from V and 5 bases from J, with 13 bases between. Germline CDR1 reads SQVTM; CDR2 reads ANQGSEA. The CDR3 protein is CSVQGGTNNEQFF. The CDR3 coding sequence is TGCAGCGTTCAGGGGGGGACCAACAATGAGCAGTTCTTC.

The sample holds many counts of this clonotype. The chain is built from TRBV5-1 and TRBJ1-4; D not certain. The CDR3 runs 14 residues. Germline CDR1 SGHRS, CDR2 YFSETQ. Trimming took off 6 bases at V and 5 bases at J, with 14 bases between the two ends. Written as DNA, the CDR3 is TGCGCCAGCATGGCCGGCGGACCAAATGAAAAACTGTTTTTT. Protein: CASMAGGPNEKLFF.

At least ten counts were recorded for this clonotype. Written as DNA, the CDR3 is TGCGCCAGCAGCCAAGATCGGGGAGTATTCTACGAGCAGTACTTC. Translated: CASSQDRGVFYEQYF. The chain combines TRBV4-3 with TRBJ2-7; D is possibly TRBD2 (5 bases). The CDR3 loop spans 15 amino acids. Germline assignment: CDR1 LGHNA and CDR2 YSLEER. Trimming removed 0 bases at V and 3 bases at J, with 12 bases between.

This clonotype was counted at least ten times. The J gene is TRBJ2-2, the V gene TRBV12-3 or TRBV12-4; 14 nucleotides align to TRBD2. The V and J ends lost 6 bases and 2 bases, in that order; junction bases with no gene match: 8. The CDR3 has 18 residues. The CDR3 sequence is CASRSGLAGAPNTGELFF. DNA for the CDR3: TGTGCCAGCAGATCGGGACTAGCGGGGGCCCCCAACACCGGGGAGCTGTTTTTT.

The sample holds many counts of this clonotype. The DNA of the CDR3 is TGCAGTGCTACTGGAATCCGCACAGATACGCAGTATTTT. Amino acids: CSATGIRTDTQYF. The chain uses TRBV20-1 and TRBJ2-3; D is unresolved. Germline V CDR1 and CDR2: DFQATT, SNEGSKA (reference sequence). The CDR3 loop spans 13 amino acids. V dropped 4 bases and J dropped 1 base, with 9 bases sitting between them.

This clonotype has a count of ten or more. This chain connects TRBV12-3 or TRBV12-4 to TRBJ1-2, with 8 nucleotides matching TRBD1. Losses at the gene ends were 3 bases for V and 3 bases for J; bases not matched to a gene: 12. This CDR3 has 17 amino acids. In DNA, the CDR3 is TGTGCCAGCAGTTTCCCTCAGGGGGCGATGGGGGACTATGGCTACACCTTC. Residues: CASSFPQGAMGDYGYTF.

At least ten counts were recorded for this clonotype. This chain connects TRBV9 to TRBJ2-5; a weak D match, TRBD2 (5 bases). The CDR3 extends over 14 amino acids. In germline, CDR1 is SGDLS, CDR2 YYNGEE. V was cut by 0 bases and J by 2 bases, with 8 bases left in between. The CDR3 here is CASSVGGQQETQYF. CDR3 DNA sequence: TGTGCCAGCAGCGTAGGCGGGCAACAAGAGACCCAGTACTTC.

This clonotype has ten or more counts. The DNA for the CDR3 is TGCAGTGCTACGGGGAGTTGGAGCAATCAGCCCCAGCATTTT. This sequence encodes CSATGSWSNQPQHF. The genes are TRBV20-1 and TRBJ1-5; D is unclear. Germline V CDR1 and CDR2: DFQATT, SNEGSKA (reference sequence). Trimming left V 4 bases short and J 1 base short, with 11 bases between. The CDR3 is made up of 14 amino acids.

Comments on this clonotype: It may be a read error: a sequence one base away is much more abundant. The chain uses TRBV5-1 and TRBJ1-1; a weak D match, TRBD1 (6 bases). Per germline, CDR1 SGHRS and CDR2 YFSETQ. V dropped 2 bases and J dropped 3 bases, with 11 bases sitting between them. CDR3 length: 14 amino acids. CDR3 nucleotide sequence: TGCGCCAGCAGCTTTGGTCCAGGGGACACTGAAGCTTTCTTT. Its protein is CASSFGPGDTEAFF.

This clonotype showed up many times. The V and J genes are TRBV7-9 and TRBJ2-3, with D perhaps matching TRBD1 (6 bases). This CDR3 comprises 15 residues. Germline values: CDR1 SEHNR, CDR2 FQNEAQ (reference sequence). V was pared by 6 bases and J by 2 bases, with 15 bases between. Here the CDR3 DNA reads TGTGCCAGCAGTTTTGACAGGTACCACACAGATACGCAGTATTTT. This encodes CASSFDRYHTDTQYF.

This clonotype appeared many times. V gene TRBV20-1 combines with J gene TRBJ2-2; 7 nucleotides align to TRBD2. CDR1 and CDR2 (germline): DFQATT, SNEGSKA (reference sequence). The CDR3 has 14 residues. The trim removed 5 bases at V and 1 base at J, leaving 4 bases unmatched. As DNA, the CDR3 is TGCAGTGCTGTTATAGCGGGGAACACCGGGGAGCTGTTTTTT. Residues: CSAVIAGNTGELFF.

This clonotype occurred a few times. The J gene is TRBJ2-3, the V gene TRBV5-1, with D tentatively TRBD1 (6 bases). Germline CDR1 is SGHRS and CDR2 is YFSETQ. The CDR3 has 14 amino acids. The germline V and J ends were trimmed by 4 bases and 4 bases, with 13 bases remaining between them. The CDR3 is CASSGGRGSDTQYF. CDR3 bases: TGCGCCAGCAGCGGCGGCAGGGGTTCAGATACGCAGTATTTT.

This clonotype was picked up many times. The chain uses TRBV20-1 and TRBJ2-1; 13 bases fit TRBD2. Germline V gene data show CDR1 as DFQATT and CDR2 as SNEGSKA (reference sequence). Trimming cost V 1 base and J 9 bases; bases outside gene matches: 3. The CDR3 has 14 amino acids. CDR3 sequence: CSARARLAGGEQFF. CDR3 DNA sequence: TGCAGTGCTAGAGCGCGACTAGCGGGAGGTGAGCAGTTCTTC.

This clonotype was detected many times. The DNA of the CDR3 is TGTGCCAGCAGCCAATTTGGGGACGGAAATCAGCCCCAGCATTTT. It yields the protein CASSQFGDGNQPQHF. The rearrangement links TRBV3-1 to TRBJ1-5; TRBD1 is a possible D gene (5 bases). V shed 2 bases and J shed 4 bases, with 12 bases lying between them. The length of the CDR3 is 15 residues. The germline CDR1 and CDR2 sequences are LGHDT and YNNKEL (reference sequence).

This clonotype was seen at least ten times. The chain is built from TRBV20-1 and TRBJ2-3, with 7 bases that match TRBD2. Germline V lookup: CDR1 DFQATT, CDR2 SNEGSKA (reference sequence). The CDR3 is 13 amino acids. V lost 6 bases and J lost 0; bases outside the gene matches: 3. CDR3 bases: TGCAGTGCAGCGGGGCTTAGCACAGATACGCAGTATTTT. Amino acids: CSAAGLSTDTQYF.

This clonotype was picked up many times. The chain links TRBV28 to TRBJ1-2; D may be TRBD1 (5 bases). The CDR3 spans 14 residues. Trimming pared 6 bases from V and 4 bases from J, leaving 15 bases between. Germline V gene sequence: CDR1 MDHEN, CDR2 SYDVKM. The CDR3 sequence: CASSHQGVTYGYTF. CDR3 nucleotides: TGTGCCAGCAGCCACCAGGGTGTCACCTATGGCTACACCTTC.

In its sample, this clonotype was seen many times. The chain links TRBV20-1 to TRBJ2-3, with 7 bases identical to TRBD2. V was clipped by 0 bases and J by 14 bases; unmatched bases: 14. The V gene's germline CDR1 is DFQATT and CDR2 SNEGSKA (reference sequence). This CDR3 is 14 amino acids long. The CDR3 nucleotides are TGCAGTGCTAGAGATAACGGCGCGGGGAGGGCTCGGTATTTT. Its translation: CSARDNGAGRARYF.

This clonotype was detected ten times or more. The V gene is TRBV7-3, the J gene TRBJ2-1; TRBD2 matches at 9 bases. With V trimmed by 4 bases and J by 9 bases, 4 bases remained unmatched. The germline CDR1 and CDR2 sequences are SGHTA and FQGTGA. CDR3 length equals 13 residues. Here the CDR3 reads CASSSGTSSEQFF. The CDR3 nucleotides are TGTGCCAGCAGCTCGGGGACTAGCAGTGAGCAGTTCTTC.

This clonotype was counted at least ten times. DNA of the CDR3: TGTGCCAGCAGCCCGATACAACGGGGGCAAACCTTC. Amino acid sequence: CASSPIQRGQTF. V gene TRBV7-9 combines with J gene TRBJ1-2; perhaps TRBD1 as D (6 bases). V gave up 5 bases and J gave up 14 bases, with 18 bases separating them. The germline V gene encodes CDR1 SEHNR and CDR2 FQNEAQ (reference sequence). The CDR3 runs to 12 residues. Full variable domain (missing parts from reference TRBV7-9 and TRBJ1-2): DTGVSQNPRHKITKRGQNVTFRCDPISEHNRLYWYRQTLGQGPEFLTYFQNEAQLEKSRLLSDRFSAERPKGSFSTLEIQRTEQGDSAMYLCASSPIQRGQTFGSGTRLTVV.

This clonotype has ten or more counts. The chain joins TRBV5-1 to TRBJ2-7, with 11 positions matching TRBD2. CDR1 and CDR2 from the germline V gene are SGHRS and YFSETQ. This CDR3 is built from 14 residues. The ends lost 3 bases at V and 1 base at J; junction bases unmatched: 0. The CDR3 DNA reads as TGCGCCAGCAGCTGGACTAGCGGGTCCTACGAGCAGTACTTC. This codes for CASSWTSGSYEQYF.

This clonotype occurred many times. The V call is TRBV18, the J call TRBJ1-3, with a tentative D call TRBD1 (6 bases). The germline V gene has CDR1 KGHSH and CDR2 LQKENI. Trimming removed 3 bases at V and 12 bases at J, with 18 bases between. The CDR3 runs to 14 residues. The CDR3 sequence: CASSPGTSGDGIYF. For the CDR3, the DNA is TGTGCCAGCTCACCCGGGACATCGGGGGACGGCATATATTTT.

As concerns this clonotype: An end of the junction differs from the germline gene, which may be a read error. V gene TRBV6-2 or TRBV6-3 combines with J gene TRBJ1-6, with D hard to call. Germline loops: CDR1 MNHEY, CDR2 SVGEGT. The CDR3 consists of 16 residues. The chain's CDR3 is CASSYSRDLGNSTLNF. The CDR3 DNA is TGTGCCAGCAGTTACTCGAGGGATTTGGGAAATTCAACCCTCAACTTT.

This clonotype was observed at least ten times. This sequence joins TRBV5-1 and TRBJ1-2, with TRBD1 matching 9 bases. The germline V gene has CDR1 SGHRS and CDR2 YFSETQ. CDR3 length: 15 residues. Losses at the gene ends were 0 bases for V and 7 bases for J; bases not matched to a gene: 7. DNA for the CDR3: TGCGCCAGCAGCTTGGACAGGGGGCTGGTAGGTGGCTACACCTTC. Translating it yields CASSLDRGLVGGYTF.